This T cell receptor (beta chain) was sequenced during a study of T-cell reconstitution after alpha-beta-depleted transplantation in children. Findings and limits, study-wide: Newly made T cells mostly supplied T-cell counts and diversity one year after transplant.

This clonotype has more than one count but fewer than ten. Its specificity is unknown. Unique molecular identifiers were built into the TCRbeta library. Each CDR3 protein gets one entry after TCRdb re-called the PCR reads with MiXCR. The data contain approximately 99,000 distinct CDR3 sequences, approximately 6% of them singletons. The TCR sequence derives from a male patient aged 2 to 9 who had a stem cell transplant for acute lymphoblastic leukemia, so the T cells may come from the graft donor. The sequences come from PBMCs, mostly from graft donor cells, collected 360 days after TCRalphabeta/CD19-depleted stem cell transplant.

DNA for the CDR3: TGTGCCAGCAGCTTGCGGCGGACAGATACGCAGTATTTT. This translates into CASSLRRTDTQYF. The J gene is TRBJ2-3, the V gene TRBV5-6, with D unresolved. This CDR3 spans 13 amino acids. Germline CDR1 is SGHDT and CDR2 is YYEEEE. Between the trimmed V and J ends, which lost 1 base and 3 bases, there was a span of 6 bases.